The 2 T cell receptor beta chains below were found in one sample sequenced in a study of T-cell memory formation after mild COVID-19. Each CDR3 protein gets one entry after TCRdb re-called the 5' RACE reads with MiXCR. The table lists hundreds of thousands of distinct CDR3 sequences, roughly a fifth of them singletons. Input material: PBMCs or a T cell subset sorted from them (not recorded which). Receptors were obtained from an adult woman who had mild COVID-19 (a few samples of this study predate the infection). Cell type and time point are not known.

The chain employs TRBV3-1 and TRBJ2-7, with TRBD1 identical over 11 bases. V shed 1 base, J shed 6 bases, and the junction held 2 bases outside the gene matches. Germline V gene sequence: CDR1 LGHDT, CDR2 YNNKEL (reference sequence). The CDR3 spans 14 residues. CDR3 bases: TGTGCCAGCAGCCAAGCCGGGACAGGGGGCGAGCAGTACTTC. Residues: CASSQAGTGGEQYF.

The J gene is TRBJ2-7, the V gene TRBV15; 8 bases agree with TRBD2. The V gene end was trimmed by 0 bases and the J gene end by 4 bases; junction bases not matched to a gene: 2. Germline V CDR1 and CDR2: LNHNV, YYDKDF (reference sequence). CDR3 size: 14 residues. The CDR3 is CATSRESGRYEQYF. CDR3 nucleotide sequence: TGTGCCACCAGCAGAGAAAGCGGGAGATACGAGCAGTACTTC.